This section outlines one TCR beta chain sequence together with its context. This clonotype was counted many times. What antigen it recognizes has not been identified. Base qualities are not provided; no much larger clone lies one nucleotide away. These data originate in a study of T cells in Graves' hyperthyroidism and ophthalmopathy (dated by TCRdb to between 2019 and 2020). Study-wide context: Peripheral blood was sampled at the time of initial diagnosis, prior to any treatment. The paper reports TCR Vbeta CDR3 sequencing of about 140 peripheral blood samples: around 41 ophthalmopathy, roughly 74 hyperthyroidism and roughly 17 progressor patients. An independent validation cohort of under 20 hyperthyroidism patients and 17 patients who later progressed to ophthalmopathy tested prospective prediction of ophthalmopathy. The approximately 98 discovery patients were randomly divided into training and test sets at a 7:3 ratio. To identify distinguishing TCR V-J signatures, a discovery cohort of some 100 patients was used, comprising approximately 40 with Graves' ophthalmopathy and about 59 with stable Graves' hyperthyroidism. The study also compared thyroid tissue and blood T-cell repertoires from roughly 6 Graves' hyperthyroidism patients. Following sampling, methimazole starting at 30 mg daily was given to hyperthyroidism patients, and high-dose intravenous methylprednisolone was given to ophthalmopathy patients.

The junction shows trimming of 5 bases on V and 3 bases on J, plus 17 bases between the germline ends. The CDR3 starts with the cysteine, ends with the phenylalanine, and has 15 residues. The sequence is cut down to CDR3 DNA, 45 bases in frame from base 1. From a lookup of the germline V gene, CDR1 and CDR2 are SGHAT and FQNNGV. TCR beta CDR3 regions were amplified from RNA transcripts. A first-round RT-PCR of the TCR CDR3 used the HTBI primer set with the Qiagen OneStep RT-PCR kit. The libraries were constructed in a second round of multiplex PCR and then size-selected and purified. Sequencing of the libraries was done on an Illumina HiSeq2000 using paired-end 100 bp reads. The authors' pipeline ran thus. SOAPnuke was used to process the raw data, removing reads that contained adapters or uncalled bases, had a mean Phred below 15, or lacked an exact match to the constant primer or identifier. COPE v1.2.5 was used to merge the high-quality paired reads, and each unique nucleotide sequence was defined as a clonotype. MiTCR v1.1 was used to align clonotypes to the IMGT TRBV, TRBD and TRBJ reference segments. The analysis was restricted to V-J combinations with a frequency above 0.0001, which together covered 99% to 99.2% of the repertoires. A TCS score was defined as the ratio between F50 (clonal expansion) and ExV (chaos), using BLOSUM62-based TCRdist between CDR3 peptides within each V-J. Welch's t-statistics and random forest reduced just over 500 V-J features to 13, which were used in a naive Bayes classifier (R e1071). TCRdb reprocessing: public reads trimmed at Q25 with fastp, clones called with MiXCR, in-frame beta chains kept. Rows matching on CDR3 protein sequence are summarized as one entry with the most common DNA and genes. TCRdb assigned the V and J calls; the authors' analysis was not used. For this sample the table gives around 520,000 distinct CDR3 sequences, of which less than 15% were detected only once. Of the sample, about 15% falls within the top ten clones.

Stable Graves' hyperthyroidism was defined as the absence of progression to ophthalmopathy over 18 months of follow-up. Hyperthyroidism patients were newly diagnosed, had a disease duration of under 2 months, and were aged 18 to 65 years. Exclusion was applied to patients with uncontrolled infections, other autoimmune diseases, pregnancy or lactation. Diagnoses were established on the basis of clinical symptoms, serum thyroxine and TRAb, thyroid ultrasound, and orbital computed tomography. Ficoll-Paque density gradient centrifugation was used to isolate PBMCs from about 9 ml of fresh peripheral blood. Total RNA was extracted using Trizol reagent, and RNA quality was assessed on an Agilent 2100 Bioanalyzer. Overall study results and their limits: A 13 V-J signature model separated ophthalmopathy from stable hyperthyroidism, with around 91% sensitivity and roughly 84% specificity in cross-validation and 80%/75% in testing. In validation, progression to ophthalmopathy was predicted by the model with nearly 71% sensitivity and around 75% specificity, a median of about 6.8 months before onset. No statistical method was used to fix the sample size in advance, and group allocation was not hidden from the investigators. Most expanded thyroid clonotypes (frequency above 0.001) were also detected in blood, suggesting blood repertoires may reflect thyroid immune responses.

The rearranged chain carries TRBV11-2 and TRBJ2-7, with the D gene too uncertain to name. The sequencing input was blood. This sequence was found in a woman in her 40s with Graves' hyperthyroidism. CDR3 sequence: CASSAPELTYYEQYF. The sequence in DNA is TGTGCCAGCAGCGCCCCGGAACTGACCTACTACGAGCAGTACTTC.